This T cell receptor (beta chain) comes out of a study of blood T cell repertoires in COVID-19. Study-wide context: Specimens from acute and convalescent COVID-19 originated in the United States, Italy and Spain.

Method: immunoSEQ multiplex PCR; TCRdb's copy keeps in-frame clones and lacks some. The sample holds around 140,000 clones, 84% seen once. CDR1 and CDR2 (germline): SEHNR, FQNEAQ (reference sequence). V lost 5 bases and J 4 bases, leaving 15 bases between the germline ends. This CDR3 has 15 residues. The rearrangement joins TRBV7-9 to TRBJ1-5; D perhaps matches TRBD1 (6 bases). The receptor comes from a man aged 55-75 years with acute or convalescent COVID-19. The sample taken for sequencing was peripheral blood. CDR3 nucleotide sequence: TGTGCCAGCAGCCCCTCCACAGGGCTAAATCAGCCCCAGCATTTT. Translated, it gives CASSPSTGLNQPQHF.